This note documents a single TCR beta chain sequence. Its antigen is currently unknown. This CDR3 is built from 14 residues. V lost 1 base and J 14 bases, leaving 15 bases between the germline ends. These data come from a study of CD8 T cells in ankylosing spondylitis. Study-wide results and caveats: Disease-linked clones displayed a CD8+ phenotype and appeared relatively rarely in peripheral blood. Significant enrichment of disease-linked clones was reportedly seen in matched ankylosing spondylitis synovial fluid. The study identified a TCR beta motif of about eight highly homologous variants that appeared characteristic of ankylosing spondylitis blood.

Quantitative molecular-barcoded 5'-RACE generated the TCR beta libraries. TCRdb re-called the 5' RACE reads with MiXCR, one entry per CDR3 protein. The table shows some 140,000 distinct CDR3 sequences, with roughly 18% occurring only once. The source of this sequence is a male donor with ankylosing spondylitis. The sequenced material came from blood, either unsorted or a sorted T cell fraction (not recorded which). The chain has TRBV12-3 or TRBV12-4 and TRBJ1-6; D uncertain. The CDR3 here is CASSLGVVTVSLHF. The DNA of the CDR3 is TGTGCCAGCAGTTTAGGGGTGGTGACCGTTTCCCTCCACTTT.